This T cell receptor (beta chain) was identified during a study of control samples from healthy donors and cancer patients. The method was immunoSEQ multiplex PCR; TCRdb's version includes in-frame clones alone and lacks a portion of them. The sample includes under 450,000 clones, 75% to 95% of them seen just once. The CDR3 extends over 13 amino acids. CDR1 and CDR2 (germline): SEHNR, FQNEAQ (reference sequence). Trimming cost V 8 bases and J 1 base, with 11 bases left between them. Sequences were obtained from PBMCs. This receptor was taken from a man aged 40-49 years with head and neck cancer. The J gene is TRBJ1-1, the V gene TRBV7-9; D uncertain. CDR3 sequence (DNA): TGTGCCAGCCACATCGCAGGGAACACTGAAGCTTTCTTT. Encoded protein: CASHIAGNTEAFF. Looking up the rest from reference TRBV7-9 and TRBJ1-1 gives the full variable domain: DTGVSQNPRHKITKRGQNVTFRCDPISEHNRLYWYRQTLGQGPEFLTYFQNEAQLEKSRLLSDRFSAERPKGSFSTLEIQRTEQGDSAMYLCASHIAGNTEAFFGQGTRLTVV.